What follows are 27 T cell receptor beta chains derived from one specimen sequenced in a study of cytomegalovirus exposure and HLA in healthy donors. The PCR made use of 60 Vbeta and 13 Jbeta primers. The repertoire was sequenced with immunoSEQ multiplex PCR; TCRdb's copy has only in-frame clones and lacks some. The sample holds around 130,000 clones, around 79% seen once. Sequencing was done on a sample of PBMCs. All receptors derive from a woman younger than 35 in good health and CMV-seronegative.

V and J are TRBV7-2 and TRBJ1-2, with 10 bases that match TRBD1. The CDR3 consists of 17 residues. J lost 1 base, V lost 4 bases, and 9 bases had no gene match. The germline gives CDR1 SGHTA, CDR2 FQGNSA. The DNA of the CDR3 is TGTGCCAGCAGCTCGACAGGGGGCGAATTTTTTAACTATGGCTACACCTTC. Its translation is CASSSTGGEFFNYGYTF.

The gene calls are TRBV6-6 and TRBJ1-1, with D tentatively TRBD1 (6 bases). In germline, CDR1 is MNHNY, CDR2 SVGAGI (reference sequence). The CDR3 has 15 amino acids. V lost 2 bases to trimming and J lost 3 bases, with 13 bases between them. In nucleotides, the CDR3 is TGTGCCAGCAGTTACGAACACAGGGCGGACACTGAAGCTTTCTTT. It specifies CASSYEHRADTEAFF.

This chain connects TRBV5-1 to TRBJ1-2, with 8 bases fitting TRBD1. The CDR3 contains 17 residues. J gave up 7 bases and V 7 bases, and 21 bases lay outside the gene matches. The germline V gene encodes CDR1 SGHRS and CDR2 YFSETQ. CDR3 nucleotide sequence: TGCGCCAGCCACCCTGACGGACAGGGAGAGGGGCGAAGTGGCTACACCTTC. Translation gives CASHPDGQGEGRSGYTF.

The rearrangement joins TRBV6-5 to TRBJ1-2; 7 bases are shared with TRBD1. CDR1 MNHEY and CDR2 SVGAGI come from the germline V gene. This CDR3 has 13 amino acids. V was clipped by 5 bases and J by 2 bases; unmatched bases: 2. CDR3 DNA: TGTGCCAGCAGTGTGACAGGGAACTATGGCTACACCTTC. Residues: CASSVTGNYGYTF.

The V and J genes are TRBV2 and TRBJ2-5; tentatively, D is TRBD1 (6 bases). CDR1 SNHLY and CDR2 FYNNEI come from the germline V gene. V was clipped by 8 bases and J by 5 bases, with 21 bases between them. This CDR3 comprises 15 residues. CDR3 in amino acids: CASALQGLERETQYF. CDR3 bases: TGTGCCAGCGCCCTACAGGGATTGGAACGGGAGACCCAGTACTTC.

The chain couples TRBV5-4 to TRBJ1-2; no clear D. V dropped 4 bases and J dropped 5 bases, with 9 bases sitting between them. Germline V gene sequence: CDR1 SGHNT, CDR2 YYREEE (reference sequence). The CDR3 is made up of 12 amino acids. CDR3 loop: CASSPEGYGYTF. The CDR3 coding sequence is TGTGCCAGCAGCCCAGAGGGTTATGGCTACACCTTC.

This clone came up once. CDR3 region: CASSLQSQLDYGYTF. CDR3 DNA sequence: TGTGCCAGCAGCCTCCAGTCCCAATTGGACTATGGCTACACCTTC. This chain connects TRBV11-2 to TRBJ1-2; D is uncertain. Germline CDR1 SGHAT, CDR2 FQNNGV. V was pared by 5 bases and J by 3 bases, with 16 bases between. The CDR3 has 15 amino acids.

This clone was picked up a small number of times. Written as DNA, the CDR3 is TGCAGTGGACAGCTGAACACTGAAGCTTTCTTT. It encodes CSGQLNTEAFF. The V gene is TRBV20-1, the J gene TRBJ1-1; possibly TRBD1 for D (5 bases). V was pared by 7 bases and J by 0 bases, with 6 bases between. Per the germline V gene, CDR1 is DFQATT and CDR2 is SNEGSKA (reference sequence). CDR3 length equals 11 residues.

The V and J genes are TRBV6-6 and TRBJ1-3, with 7 bases aligning to TRBD1. Germline V gives CDR1 MNHNY, CDR2 SVGAGI (reference sequence). The CDR3 runs to 13 residues. The CDR3 protein is CAVQGTRGNTIYF. DNA of the CDR3: TGTGCTGTACAGGGGACGAGGGGAAACACCATATATTTT.

This clone turned up a few times. CDR3 sequence (DNA): TGTGCCAGCAGCTTATATCCAGGGGCGAGCACTGAAGCTTTCTTT. Protein: CASSLYPGASTEAFF. The V and J genes are TRBV7-8 and TRBJ1-1; D might be TRBD1 (6 bases). CDR3 length: 15 amino acids. The V gene lost 2 bases and the J gene lost 4 bases, with 14 bases spanning the gap. Germline V gene sequence: CDR1 SGHVS, CDR2 FQNEAQ.

V gene TRBV2 combines with J gene TRBJ1-2; no clear D gene. The CDR3 length is 16 residues. CDR1 is SNHLY, CDR2 FYNNEI, per germline. Trimming removed 5 bases at V and 8 bases at J, with 24 bases between. CDR3 residues: CASSPKAVRRLEGYTF. The CDR3 DNA reads TGTGCCAGCAGTCCCAAAGCGGTCAGGCGCTTGGAAGGCTACACCTTC.

The genes are TRBV7-3 and TRBJ2-2; D is possibly TRBD1 (5 bases). V was clipped by 2 bases and J by 10 bases, with 11 bases between them. The CDR3 is made up of 13 amino acids. CDR1 is SGHTA and CDR2 is FQGTGA in the germline V gene. CDR3 in amino acids: CASSLGANTELFF. The CDR3 DNA sequence: TGTGCCAGCAGCTTAGGGGCCAATACGGAGCTGTTTTTT.

The genes are TRBV5-8 and TRBJ1-1; TRBD1 matches 8 bases. Germline V gene sequence: CDR1 SGHTS, CDR2 YDEGEE. This CDR3 contains 14 residues. V lost 0 bases, J lost 3 bases, and 1 base stayed unmatched. CDR3: CASSLAGGDTEAFF. As DNA, the CDR3 is TGTGCCAGCAGCTTGGCAGGGGGCGACACTGAAGCTTTCTTT. Based on the CDR3 plus reference TRBV5-8 and TRBJ1-1, the full variable domain is EAGVTQSPTHLIKTRGQQATLRCSPISGHTSVYWYQQALGLGLQFLLWYDEGEERNRGNFPPRFSGRQFPNYSSELNVNALELEDSALYLCASSLAGGDTEAFFGQGTRLTVV.

J is TRBJ2-7 and V is TRBV6-1, with unresolved D. The CDR3 runs 11 residues. Trimming left V 8 bases short and J 7 bases short, with 12 bases between. Germline loops: CDR1 MNHNS, CDR2 SASEGT. The CDR3 DNA reads as TGTGCCAGCCTACGAGAGTCTGAGCAGTACTTC. Its translation: CASLRESEQYF.

This chain connects TRBV5-5 to TRBJ1-1; TRBD1 aligns across 8 bases. V trimming: 1 base; J trimming: 3 bases; junction bases outside the gene matches: 8. The CDR3 has 16 residues. Germline CDR1 is SGHKS and CDR2 is YYEKEE (reference sequence). The CDR3: CASSLSPTGEDTEAFF. The CDR3 DNA reads TGTGCCAGCAGCTTGTCCCCGACAGGGGAGGACACTGAAGCTTTCTTT.

Note on this clone: A junction end diverges from the germline sequence, so it may reflect a read error. This sequence joins TRBV4-1 and TRBJ2-4, with TRBD1 matching over 9 bases. This CDR3 region has 14 residues. Germline V lookup: CDR1 MGHRA, CDR2 YSYEKL. CDR3 sequence reads: CASSQGEGTGRLDF. The CDR3 nucleotides read TGCGCCAGCAGCCAAGGCGAGGGGACAGGGCGACTGGACTTC.

This chain joins TRBV10-2 and TRBJ2-5, with D perhaps matching TRBD1 (5 bases). This CDR3 is built from 17 residues. The germline V and J ends were trimmed by 3 bases and 4 bases, with 21 bases remaining between them. The germline gives CDR1 WSHSY, CDR2 SAAADI. The CDR3 nucleotides read TGCGCCAGCAGTGAACCGGACACTTCATCAAACGGAGAGACCCAGTACTTC. Residues: CASSEPDTSSNGETQYF.

The CDR3 protein is CASSLIRGVREQYF. The CDR3, as DNA: TGTGCCAGCAGTTTGATTCGGGGGGTGCGGGAGCAGTACTTC. The chain carries TRBV11-2 and TRBJ2-7; 7 nucleotides align to TRBD2. Germline values: CDR1 SGHAT, CDR2 FQNNGV. This CDR3 region has 14 residues. The trim removed 6 bases at V and 7 bases at J, leaving 12 bases unmatched.

The chain links TRBV9 to TRBJ1-1; no reliable D call. V lost 1 base and J 2 bases, leaving 6 bases between the germline ends. CDR1 SGDLS and CDR2 YYNGEE come from the germline V gene. CDR3 length equals 13 residues. CDR3 nucleotide sequence: TGTGCCAGCAGCGTACATCTAAACACTGAAGCTTTCTTT. As protein: CASSVHLNTEAFF.

This clone has a single count. The genes are TRBV5-4 and TRBJ2-7, with 12 bases identical to TRBD2. Per the germline V gene, CDR1 is SGHNT and CDR2 is YYREEE (reference sequence). This CDR3 has 16 amino acids. V lost 3 bases, J lost 2 bases, and 6 bases stayed unmatched. CDR3 sequence reads: CASSSLTSGSTYEQYF. As DNA, the CDR3 is TGTGCCAGCAGCTCCCTGACTAGCGGGAGTACCTACGAGCAGTACTTC.

V gene TRBV5-1 combines with J gene TRBJ2-7, with 9 bases fitting TRBD2. The V segment lost 2 bases and the J segment 2 bases; nucleotides outside the gene matches: 5. The CDR3 loop spans 15 amino acids. CDR1 is SGHRS and CDR2 is YFSETQ in the germline V gene. The CDR3 region has the DNA TGCGCCAGCAGCTTAGCGGGAGGCCTCACCTACGAGCAGTACTTC. Translating it yields CASSLAGGLTYEQYF.

This clone was seen a few times. The chain links TRBV29-1 to TRBJ1-3; 8 bases line up with TRBD1. This CDR3 is 13 amino acids long. V lost 5 bases and J lost 4; bases outside the gene matches: 4. Per germline, CDR1 SQVTM and CDR2 ANQGSEA. The CDR3 region is CSVFDRGGNTIYF. DNA for the CDR3: TGCAGCGTTTTTGACAGGGGAGGAAACACCATATATTTT.

The table lists this clone with a count of one. The rearrangement joins TRBV29-1 to TRBJ1-3; D may be TRBD1 (6 bases). V was trimmed by 2 bases and J by 9 bases, leaving 14 bases between them. CDR1 is SQVTM and CDR2 is ANQGSEA in the germline V gene. This CDR3 comprises 13 residues. The CDR3 loop reads CSVERDLGATIYF. The CDR3 nucleotides are TGCAGCGTTGAACGGGACCTGGGGGCCACCATATATTTT.

The gene calls are TRBV5-5 and TRBJ2-7; 9 nucleotides line up with TRBD2. Looked up from germline, CDR1 is SGHKS and CDR2 is YYEKEE (reference sequence). V dropped 4 bases and J dropped 6; count of bases not matched to a gene: 11. The CDR3 runs to 15 residues. The CDR3 sequence: CASSLAGGRDIEQYF. The CDR3 DNA sequence: TGTGCCAGCAGCCTGGCAGGCGGGAGGGACATCGAGCAGTACTTC.

The J gene is TRBJ1-1, the V gene TRBV27; 8 bases line up with TRBD1. The CDR3 is made up of 14 amino acids. Germline assignment: CDR1 MNHEY and CDR2 SMNVEV (reference sequence). J lost 5 bases, V lost 6 bases, and 8 bases had no gene match. In DNA form, the CDR3 reads TGTGCCAGCAGCCCCGACAGGGGAAGGACTGAAGCTTTCTTT. This translates into CASSPDRGRTEAFF.

The rearrangement uses TRBV27 and TRBJ2-7; TRBD1 matches 11 bases. The V and J ends lost 4 bases and 6 bases, in that order; junction bases with no gene match: 5. The CDR3 has 14 amino acids. In germline, CDR1 is MNHEY, CDR2 SMNVEV (reference sequence). DNA of the CDR3: TGTGCCAGCAGTTCAGGGGGACAGGGGGGCGAGCAGTACTTC. The encoded protein is CASSSGGQGGEQYF.

The chain joins TRBV14 to TRBJ2-6, with 10 bases matching TRBD1. V was pared by 3 bases and J by 2 bases, with 16 bases of the junction left unmatched. Germline CDR1 reads SGHDN; CDR2 reads FVKESK. The CDR3 runs 21 residues. The CDR3 here is CASSHIGQMRQGAPGANVLTF. Here the CDR3 DNA reads TGTGCCAGCAGCCACATAGGTCAGATGAGACAGGGGGCACCTGGGGCCAACGTCCTGACTTTC.